This note documents a single T cell receptor beta chain sequence. The antigen is undetermined. V dropped 5 bases and J dropped 4 bases, with 11 bases sitting between them. CDR3 length: 13 residues. Germline-derived CDR1 and CDR2 are ENHRY and SYGVKD. The study ran its PCR with 60 Vbeta and 13 Jbeta primers. Sequencing was performed with immunoSEQ multiplex PCR; in TCRdb, only in-frame clones are kept and a portion is missing. The sample lists more than 130,000 clones, roughly 78% seen once, with approximately 2.3% in the top ten. This sample was included in a study of cytomegalovirus exposure and HLA in healthy donors. On the study more broadly: Around 86 million unique TCRs, all from HLA-typed donors, were included in an early release of the data.

Notes on the study in general: In an earlier analysis, in 620 or so donors, most V segments appeared productive either ~87% or ~30% of the time.

The chain is built from TRBV10-3 and TRBJ1-1, with D possibly being TRBD1 (5 bases). The source is a man aged 25-40 years in good health and CMV-seronegative. The specimen was PBMCs. The CDR3 DNA is TGTGCCATCAGTCCGGGGGGTGGCACTGAAGCTTTCTTT. Amino acid sequence: CAISPGGGTEAFF.